A single sample gave rise to the 25 T cell receptor beta chains below, sequenced in a study of T cells after yellow fever vaccination. TCRdb re-called the 5' RACE reads with MiXCR, one entry per CDR3 protein. The sample shows 500,000 to 650,000 distinct CDR3 sequences, roughly a sixth of them seen only once. The sample consisted of PBMCs, taken around 5 days after the first yellow fever vaccination. The receptors were gathered from a man between 18 and 29 years old who received the YFV17D yellow fever vaccine.

CDR3 region: CASSSSVQLNTEAFF. Here the CDR3 DNA reads TGTGCCAGCAGTTCCTCGGTACAGCTGAACACTGAAGCTTTCTTT. This chain joins TRBV7-6 and TRBJ1-1; D gene unclear. CDR3 length equals 15 residues. From germline, CDR1 is SGHVS and CDR2 FNYEAQ. The V and J ends lost 6 bases and 0 bases respectively, with 14 bases between them.

V gene TRBV6-5 combines with J gene TRBJ2-5, with D perhaps being TRBD1 or TRBD2 (5 bases each). The CDR3 loop spans 14 amino acids. V lost 2 bases and J lost 4, with 11 bases in between. CDR1 and CDR2 (germline): MNHEY, SVGAGI. The CDR3 DNA reads TGTGCCAGCAGTTACCCAGGGAGAGCAGAGACCCAGTACTTC. Encoded protein: CASSYPGRAETQYF.

In this sample, this clonotype turned up a few times. The chain combines TRBV15 with TRBJ1-2, with D possibly matching TRBD1 (6 bases). From germline, CDR1 is LNHNV and CDR2 YYDKDF (reference sequence). Trimming removed 4 bases from V and 8 bases from J, with 17 bases in between. This CDR3 region has 14 residues. CDR3 DNA: TGTGCCACCAGCACTACGATACCCAGGGGCGGCTACACCTTC. As protein: CATSTTIPRGGYTF. The whole variable domain, remainder taken from reference TRBV15 and TRBJ1-2, is DAMVIQNPRYQVTQFGKPVTLSCSQTLNHNVMYWYQQKSSQAPKLLFHYYDKDFNNEADTPDNFQSRRPNTSFCFLDIRSPGLGDTAMYLCATSTTIPRGGYTFGSGTRLTVV.

A few counts support this clonotype. The chain employs TRBV19 and TRBJ1-1; weak D call: TRBD1 (5 bases). The CDR3 runs to 13 residues. The ends were cut back, 0 bases at V and 11 bases at J, with 13 bases in the middle. The germline gives CDR1 LNHDA, CDR2 SQIVND (reference sequence). The CDR3 sequence is CASSIDEGLTAFF. CDR3 in DNA: TGTGCCAGTAGTATAGATGAGGGGCTAACGGCTTTCTTT.

The rearrangement uses TRBV2 and TRBJ2-5; D is ambiguous. Trimming shortened V by 6 bases and J by 5 bases, and 19 bases separated the two germline ends. CDR1 is SNHLY and CDR2 is FYNNEI in the germline V gene. The CDR3 spans 15 residues. CDR3 nucleotide sequence: TGTGCCAGCAGGCCGTCGTCGGCGTTACGGGAGACCCAGTACTTC. Translated, it gives CASRPSSALRETQYF. Using reference TRBV2 and TRBJ2-5 for the parts outside the CDR3, the full variable domain is EPEVTQTPSHQVTQMGQEVILRCVPISNHLYFYWYRQILGQKVEFLVSFYNNEISEKSEIFDDQFSVERPDGSNFTLKIRSTKLEDSAMYFCASRPSSALRETQYFGPGTRLLVL.

The V call is TRBV7-8, the J call TRBJ1-5, with a possible D match to TRBD1 (5 bases). The CDR3 has 16 residues. The ends were cut back, 1 base at V and 0 bases at J, with 10 bases in the middle. Germline CDR1 is SGHVS and CDR2 is FQNEAQ. The CDR3 region is CASSLGGVASNQPQHF. CDR3 coding DNA: TGTGCCAGCAGCTTAGGAGGGGTAGCTAGCAATCAGCCCCAGCATTTT. Combining the CDR3 with reference TRBV7-8 and TRBJ1-5 gives the whole variable domain GAGVSQSPRYKVAKRGQDVALRCDPISGHVSLFWYQQALGQGPEFLTYFQNEAQLDKSGLPSDRFFAERPEGSVSTLKIQRTQQEDSAVYLCASSLGGVASNQPQHFGDGTRLSIL.

The chain uses TRBV6-1 and TRBJ2-1; D unresolved. The V and J ends lost 0 bases and 2 bases respectively, with 8 bases between them. CDR3 length: 15 amino acids. Germline CDR1 reads MNHNS; CDR2 reads SASEGT. The CDR3 nucleotides are TGTGCCAGCAGTGAAGCTGGCGGTACCTACAATGAGCAGTTCTTC. As protein: CASSEAGGTYNEQFF.

This clonotype was observed a handful of times. The chain is built from TRBV27 and TRBJ2-7; 7 bases are a match to TRBD1. CDR1 MNHEY and CDR2 SMNVEV come from the germline V gene (reference sequence). The trim removed 5 bases at V and 0 bases at J, leaving 10 bases unmatched. The CDR3 spans 16 residues. The CDR3 here is CASSPQNRDSSYEQYF. Written as DNA, the CDR3 is TGTGCCAGCAGTCCGCAAAACCGGGACAGCTCCTACGAGCAGTACTTC.

The V gene is TRBV7-8, the J gene TRBJ1-3, with D possibly being TRBD1 (5 bases). Germline CDR1 SGHVS, CDR2 FQNEAQ. V dropped 3 bases and J dropped 4 bases, with 10 bases sitting between them. The CDR3 extends over 14 amino acids. The CDR3 protein is CASSLGGVGNTIYF. CDR3 bases: TGTGCCAGCAGCTTGGGAGGGGTCGGAAACACCATATATTTT.

This chain links TRBV9 with TRBJ1-4; D possibly corresponds to TRBD1 (5 bases). CDR3 length equals 12 residues. Looked up from germline, CDR1 is SGDLS and CDR2 is YYNGEE. V lost 3 bases and J lost 12, with 12 bases in between. The CDR3 loop reads CASSAQGYQLFF. The CDR3 coding sequence is TGTGCCAGCAGCGCCCAGGGTTACCAACTGTTTTTT.

The J gene is TRBJ1-2, the V gene TRBV20-1; D is unresolved. This CDR3 region has 17 residues. V lost 1 base, J lost 4 bases, and 22 bases lay in between. Germline CDR1 reads DFQATT; CDR2 reads SNEGSKA (reference sequence). The CDR3 spells CSARVEEGRLVRYGYTF. The CDR3 nucleotides read TGCAGTGCTAGAGTAGAGGAAGGCCGTTTGGTCCGCTATGGCTACACCTTC.

The gene calls are TRBV7-2 and TRBJ1-2, with D possibly being TRBD1 (6 bases). CDR1 is SGHTA and CDR2 is FQGNSA in the germline V gene. V lost 1 base and J lost 8, with 14 bases in between. The CDR3 consists of 14 residues. CDR3 protein: CASSLVPGAGGYTF. CDR3 nucleotide sequence: TGTGCCAGCAGCTTAGTTCCAGGGGCAGGCGGCTACACCTTC.

In its sample, this clonotype was seen a few times. This chain joins TRBV11-2 and TRBJ2-3, with 7 bases identical to TRBD1. The CDR3 totals 16 residues. The trim removed 2 bases at V and 2 bases at J, leaving 7 bases unmatched. CDR1 is SGHAT and CDR2 is FQNNGV in the germline V gene. CDR3 in amino acids: CASSLRGPPFTDTQYF. The DNA of the CDR3 is TGTGCCAGCAGCTTAAGGGGGCCCCCCTTCACAGATACGCAGTATTTT. The full variable domain, with the rest looked up from reference TRBV11-2 and TRBJ2-3, is EAGVAQSPRYKIIEKRQSVAFWCNPISGHATLYWYQQILGQGPKLLIQFQNNGVVDDSQLPKDRFSAERLKGVDSTLKIQPAKLEDSAVYLCASSLRGPPFTDTQYFGPGTRLTVL.

The table lists this clonotype with a few counts. The chain couples TRBV12-3 or TRBV12-4 to TRBJ2-7, with TRBD1 as a possible D gene (5 bases). The CDR3 is 12 amino acids. V was pared by 6 bases and J by 7 bases, with 13 bases between. The CDR3, as DNA: TGTGCCAGCAGGGTAGGGGTGCGGGAGCAGTACTTC. Translated, it gives CASRVGVREQYF.

DNA for the CDR3: TGTGCCAGCAGCGTAGGCGGCGGGGGGACAAACACAGATACGCAGTATTTT. Translating it yields CASSVGGGGTNTDTQYF. The chain links TRBV9 to TRBJ2-3; 8 bases agree with TRBD2. The CDR3 has 17 amino acids. Germline lookup yields CDR1 SGDLS and CDR2 YYNGEE. Trimming took 0 bases from V and 2 from J; bases not matched to a gene: 8.

The chain links TRBV7-2 to TRBJ1-1, with D perhaps TRBD1 (6 bases). The CDR3 runs to 13 residues. Germline lookup yields CDR1 SGHTA and CDR2 FQGNSA. V lost 6 bases, J lost 3 bases, and 11 bases lay in between. Here the CDR3 reads CASRVQGHTEAFF. The CDR3 DNA reads TGTGCCAGCAGGGTCCAGGGGCACACTGAAGCTTTCTTT.

The chain joins TRBV6-1 to TRBJ1-4; 8 nucleotides line up with TRBD1. Germline CDR1 MNHNS, CDR2 SASEGT. The CDR3 totals 13 residues. J gave up 8 bases and V 6 bases, and 5 bases lay outside the gene matches. DNA for the CDR3: TGTGCCAGCAGACCAGGGGGCGTAGAAAAACTGTTTTTT. It encodes CASRPGGVEKLFF.

This chain links TRBV6-1 with TRBJ2-7; D remains ambiguous. CDR3 length equals 13 residues. CDR1 and CDR2 from the germline V gene are MNHNS and SASEGT. The V gene lost 3 bases and the J gene lost 1 base, with 7 bases spanning the gap. The CDR3 region is CASSEKGSYEQYV. For the CDR3, the DNA is TGTGCCAGCAGTGAGAAAGGTTCCTACGAGCAGTACGTC.

This clonotype was seen ten or more times. The chain combines TRBV7-2 with TRBJ2-2; 7 nucleotides agree with TRBD1. J gave up 4 bases and V 3 bases, and 5 bases lay outside the gene matches. The CDR3 is 15 amino acids. Germline V gene lookup returns CDR1 SGHTA and CDR2 FQGNSA. The CDR3 coding sequence is TGTGCCAGCAGCTTCCGGACAGGCGTCACCGGGGAGCTGTTTTTT. Encoded protein: CASSFRTGVTGELFF. The complete variable domain, with remaining parts taken from reference TRBV7-2 and TRBJ2-2, reads GAGVSQSPSNKVTEKGKDVELRCDPISGHTALYWYRQSLGQGLEFLIYFQGNSAPDKSGLPSDRFSAERTGGSVSTLTIQRTQQEDSAVYLCASSFRTGVTGELFFGEGSRLTVL.

This clonotype was found a few times. The rearrangement links TRBV7-9 to TRBJ2-1; 9 bases line up with TRBD1. Germline CDR1 SEHNR, CDR2 FQNEAQ (reference sequence). The CDR3 sequence is 16 residues long. J was trimmed by 7 bases and V by 0 bases; bases with no gene match: 7. CDR3 amino acids: CASSLAAGTGPNEQFF. The CDR3 DNA reads as TGTGCCAGCAGCTTAGCGGCAGGGACAGGGCCAAATGAGCAGTTCTTC.

This sequence joins TRBV6-1 and TRBJ2-4; D not certain. V was clipped by 6 bases and J by 2 bases, with 11 bases between them. There are 14 residues in the CDR3. Germline CDR1 MNHNS, CDR2 SASEGT. The CDR3 here is CASSPIVTKNIQYF. The CDR3 bases are TGTGCCAGCAGCCCGATTGTGACCAAAAACATTCAGTACTTC.

This chain links TRBV4-1 with TRBJ2-7; D is tentatively TRBD1 or TRBD2 (6 bases each). Germline V gene sequence: CDR1 MGHRA, CDR2 YSYEKL. Deletions cut 0 bases from V and 0 bases from J, with 12 bases between. CDR3 length: 16 amino acids. CDR3 residues: CASSQENGGLSYEQYF. CDR3 nucleotides: TGCGCCAGCAGCCAAGAAAACGGGGGCCTCTCCTACGAGCAGTACTTC.

This clonotype has a handful of counts. The chain has TRBV7-9 and TRBJ2-5; 7 positions match TRBD2. CDR1 and CDR2 (germline): SEHNR, FQNEAQ (reference sequence). V was clipped by 2 bases and J by 1 base; unmatched bases: 4. The CDR3 length is 15 residues. The CDR3 bases are TGTGCCAGCAGCTTATTGGGGGGGAGCCAAGAGACCCAGTACTTC. Protein product: CASSLLGGSQETQYF.

The CDR3 nucleotides read TGTGCCAGCAGTCCTATCCTCGGAGGGCCCACCCTCATGAACACTGAAGCTTTCTTT. This translates into CASSPILGGPTLMNTEAFF. The chain is built from TRBV21-1 and TRBJ1-1. TRBV21-1 is a pseudogene locus. This CDR3 region has 19 residues.

This clonotype was observed a few times. This sequence joins TRBV5-1 and TRBJ2-1, with 8 bases lining up with TRBD1. Germline V gives CDR1 SGHRS, CDR2 YFSETQ. The V segment lost 0 bases and the J segment 0 bases; nucleotides outside the gene matches: 8. The CDR3 loop spans 18 amino acids. CDR3 bases: TGCGCCAGCAGCTTGGCCAGGGGGCGGGGCAGCTCCTACAATGAGCAGTTCTTC. The encoded protein is CASSLARGRGSSYNEQFF.